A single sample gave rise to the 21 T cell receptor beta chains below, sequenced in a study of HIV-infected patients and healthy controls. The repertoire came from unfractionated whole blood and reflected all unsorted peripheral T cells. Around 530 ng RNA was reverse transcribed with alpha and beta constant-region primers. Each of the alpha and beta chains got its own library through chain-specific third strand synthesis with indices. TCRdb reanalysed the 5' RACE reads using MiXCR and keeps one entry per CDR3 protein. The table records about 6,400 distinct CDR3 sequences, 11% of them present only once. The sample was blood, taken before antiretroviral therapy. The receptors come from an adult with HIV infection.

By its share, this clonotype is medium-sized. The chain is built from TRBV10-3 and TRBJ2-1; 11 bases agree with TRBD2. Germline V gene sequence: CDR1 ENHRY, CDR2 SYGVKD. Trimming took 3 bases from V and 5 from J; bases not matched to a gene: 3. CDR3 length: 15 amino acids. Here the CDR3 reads CAISEGTSGNNEQFF. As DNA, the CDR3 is TGTGCCATCAGTGAAGGGACTAGCGGTAACAATGAGCAGTTCTTC.

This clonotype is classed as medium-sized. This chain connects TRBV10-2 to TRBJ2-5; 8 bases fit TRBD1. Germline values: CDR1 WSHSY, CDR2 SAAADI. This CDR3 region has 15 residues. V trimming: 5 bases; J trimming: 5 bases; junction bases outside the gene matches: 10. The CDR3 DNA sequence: TGCGCCAGCAGTCGAGGCAGGGGGCTCGGGGAGACCCAGTACTTC. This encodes CASSRGRGLGETQYF.

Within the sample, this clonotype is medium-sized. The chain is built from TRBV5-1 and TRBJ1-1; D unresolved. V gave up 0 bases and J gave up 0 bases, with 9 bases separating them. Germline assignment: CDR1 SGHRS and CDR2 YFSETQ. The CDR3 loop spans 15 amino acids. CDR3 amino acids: CASSLGLIMNTEAFF. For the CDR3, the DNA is TGCGCCAGCAGCTTGGGTCTCATTATGAACACTGAAGCTTTCTTT.

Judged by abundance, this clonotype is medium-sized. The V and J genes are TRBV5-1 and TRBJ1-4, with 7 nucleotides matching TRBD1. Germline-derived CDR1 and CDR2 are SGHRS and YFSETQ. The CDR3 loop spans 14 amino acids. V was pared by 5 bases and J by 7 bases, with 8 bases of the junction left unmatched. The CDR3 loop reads CASSFDRAGEKLFF. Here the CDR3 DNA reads TGCGCCAGCAGTTTCGACAGGGCTGGTGAAAAACTGTTTTTT.

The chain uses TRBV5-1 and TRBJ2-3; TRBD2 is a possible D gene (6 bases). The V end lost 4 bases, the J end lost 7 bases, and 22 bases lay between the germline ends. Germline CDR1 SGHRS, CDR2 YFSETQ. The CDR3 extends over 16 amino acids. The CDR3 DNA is TGCGCCAGCAGCCCCGAGAATCCACGCCGGGAGTATACGCAGTATTTT. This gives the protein CASSPENPRREYTQYF.

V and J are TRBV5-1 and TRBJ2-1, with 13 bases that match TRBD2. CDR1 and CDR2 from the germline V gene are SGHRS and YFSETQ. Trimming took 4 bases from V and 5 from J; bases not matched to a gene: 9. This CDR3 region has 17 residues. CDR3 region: CASSGGLAGSLDNEQFF. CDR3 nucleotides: TGCGCCAGCAGCGGGGGACTAGCGGGGTCCCTAGACAATGAGCAGTTCTTC.

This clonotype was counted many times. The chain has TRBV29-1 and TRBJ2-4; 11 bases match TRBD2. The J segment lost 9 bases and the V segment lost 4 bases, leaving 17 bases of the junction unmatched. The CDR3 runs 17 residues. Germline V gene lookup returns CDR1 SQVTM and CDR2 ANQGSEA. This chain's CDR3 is CSVGGTSGSGALGIQYF. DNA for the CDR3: TGCAGCGTTGGTGGTACTAGCGGGAGTGGGGCACTGGGCATTCAGTACTTC.

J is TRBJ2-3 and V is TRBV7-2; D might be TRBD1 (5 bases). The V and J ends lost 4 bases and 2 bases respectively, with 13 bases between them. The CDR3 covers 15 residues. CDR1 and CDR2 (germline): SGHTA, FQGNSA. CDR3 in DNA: TGTGCCAGCAGCTCCACAAGACAGCACACAGATACGCAGTATTTT. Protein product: CASSSTRQHTDTQYF.

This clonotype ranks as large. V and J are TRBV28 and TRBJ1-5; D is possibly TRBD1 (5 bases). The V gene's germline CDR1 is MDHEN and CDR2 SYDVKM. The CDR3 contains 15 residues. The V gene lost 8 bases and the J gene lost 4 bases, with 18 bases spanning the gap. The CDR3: CASSSRDLRNQPQHF. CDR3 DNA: TGTGCCAGCTCCTCCAGGGACTTACGTAATCAGCCCCAGCATTTT.

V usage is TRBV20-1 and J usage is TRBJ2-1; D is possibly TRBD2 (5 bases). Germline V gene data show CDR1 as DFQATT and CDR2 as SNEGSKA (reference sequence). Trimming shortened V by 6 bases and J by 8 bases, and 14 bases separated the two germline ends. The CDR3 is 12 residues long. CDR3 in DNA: TGCAGTGCCTTTATGAGCGGCGATGAGCAGTTCTTC. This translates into CSAFMSGDEQFF.

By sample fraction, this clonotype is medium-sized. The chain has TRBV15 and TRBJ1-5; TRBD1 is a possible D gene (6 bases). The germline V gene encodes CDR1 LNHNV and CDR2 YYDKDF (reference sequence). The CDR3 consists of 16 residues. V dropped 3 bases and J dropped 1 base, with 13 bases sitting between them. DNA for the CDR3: TGTGCCACCAGCAGGCCCGGGGGCGCGAGCAATCAGCCCCAGCATTTT. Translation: CATSRPGGASNQPQHF.

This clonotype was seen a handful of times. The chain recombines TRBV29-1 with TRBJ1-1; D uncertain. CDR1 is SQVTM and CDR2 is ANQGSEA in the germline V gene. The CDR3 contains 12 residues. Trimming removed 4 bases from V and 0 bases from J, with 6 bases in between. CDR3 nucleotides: TGCAGCGTTGGGGTCATGAACACTGAAGCTTTCTTT. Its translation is CSVGVMNTEAFF.

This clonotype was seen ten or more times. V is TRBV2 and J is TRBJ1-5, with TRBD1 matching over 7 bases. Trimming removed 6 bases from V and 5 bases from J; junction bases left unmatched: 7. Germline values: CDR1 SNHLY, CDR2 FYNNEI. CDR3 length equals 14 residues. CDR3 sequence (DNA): TGTGCCAGCAGGGGGACAGCGGGCGATCAGCCCCAGCATTTT. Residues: CASRGTAGDQPQHF.

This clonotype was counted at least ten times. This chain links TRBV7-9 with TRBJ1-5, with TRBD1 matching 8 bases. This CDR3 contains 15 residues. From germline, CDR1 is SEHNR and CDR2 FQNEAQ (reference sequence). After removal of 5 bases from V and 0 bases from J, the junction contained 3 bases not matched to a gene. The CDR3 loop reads CASSPDRGSNQPQHF. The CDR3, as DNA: TGTGCCAGCAGCCCTGACAGGGGTAGCAATCAGCCCCAGCATTTT.

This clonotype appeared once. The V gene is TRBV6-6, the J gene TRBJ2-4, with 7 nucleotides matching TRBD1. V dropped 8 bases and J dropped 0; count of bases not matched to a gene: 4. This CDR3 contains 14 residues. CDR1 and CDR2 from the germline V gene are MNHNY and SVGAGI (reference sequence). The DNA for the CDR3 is TGTGCCAGCCAGGGACAGCTAGCCAAAAACATTCAGTACTTC. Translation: CASQGQLAKNIQYF.

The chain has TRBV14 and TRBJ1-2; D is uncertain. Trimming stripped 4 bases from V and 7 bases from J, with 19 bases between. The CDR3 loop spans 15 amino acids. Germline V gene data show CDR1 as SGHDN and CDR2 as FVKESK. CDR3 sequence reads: CASSPTRPSRLGYTF. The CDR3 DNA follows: TGTGCCAGCAGCCCCACCCGGCCAAGCCGTCTTGGCTACACCTTC.

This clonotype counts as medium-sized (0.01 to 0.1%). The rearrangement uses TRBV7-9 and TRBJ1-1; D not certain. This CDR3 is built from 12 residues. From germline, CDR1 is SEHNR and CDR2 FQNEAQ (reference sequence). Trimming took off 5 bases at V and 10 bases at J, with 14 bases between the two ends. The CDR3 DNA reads TGTGCCAGCAGCGTCGACTTAAGTCCAGCTTTCTTT. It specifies CASSVDLSPAFF.

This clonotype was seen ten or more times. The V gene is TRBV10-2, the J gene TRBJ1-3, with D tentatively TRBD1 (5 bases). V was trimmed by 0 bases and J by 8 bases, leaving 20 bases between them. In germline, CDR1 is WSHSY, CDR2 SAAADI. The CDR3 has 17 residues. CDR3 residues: CASSESWGGGWRDTIYF. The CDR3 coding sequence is TGCGCCAGCAGTGAGTCGTGGGGGGGTGGATGGAGAGACACCATATATTTT.

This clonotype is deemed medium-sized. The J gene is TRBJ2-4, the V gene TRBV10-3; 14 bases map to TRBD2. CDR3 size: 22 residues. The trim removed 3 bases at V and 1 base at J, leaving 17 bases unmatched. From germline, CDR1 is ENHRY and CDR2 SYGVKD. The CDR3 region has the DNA TGTGCCATCAGTGAACCCGACCTCCCGGGACTAGCGGGAGTAGATGCCAAAAACATTCAGTACTTC. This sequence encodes CAISEPDLPGLAGVDAKNIQYF.

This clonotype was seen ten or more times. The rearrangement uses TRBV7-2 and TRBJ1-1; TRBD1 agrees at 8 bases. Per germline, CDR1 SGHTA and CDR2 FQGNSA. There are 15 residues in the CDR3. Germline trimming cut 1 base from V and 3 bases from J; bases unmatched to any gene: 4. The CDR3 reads CASSLGQGPYTEAFF. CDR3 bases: TGTGCCAGCAGCTTAGGACAGGGGCCTTACACTGAAGCTTTCTTT. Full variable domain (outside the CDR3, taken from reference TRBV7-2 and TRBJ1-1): GAGVSQSPSNKVTEKGKDVELRCDPISGHTALYWYRQSLGQGLEFLIYFQGNSAPDKSGLPSDRFSAERTGGSVSTLTIQRTQQEDSAVYLCASSLGQGPYTEAFFGQGTRLTVV.

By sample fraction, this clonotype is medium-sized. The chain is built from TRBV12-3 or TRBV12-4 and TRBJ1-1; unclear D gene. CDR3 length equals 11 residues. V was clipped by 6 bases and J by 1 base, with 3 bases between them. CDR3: CASRWNTEAFF. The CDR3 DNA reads TGTGCCAGCAGATGGAACACTGAAGCTTTCTTT.